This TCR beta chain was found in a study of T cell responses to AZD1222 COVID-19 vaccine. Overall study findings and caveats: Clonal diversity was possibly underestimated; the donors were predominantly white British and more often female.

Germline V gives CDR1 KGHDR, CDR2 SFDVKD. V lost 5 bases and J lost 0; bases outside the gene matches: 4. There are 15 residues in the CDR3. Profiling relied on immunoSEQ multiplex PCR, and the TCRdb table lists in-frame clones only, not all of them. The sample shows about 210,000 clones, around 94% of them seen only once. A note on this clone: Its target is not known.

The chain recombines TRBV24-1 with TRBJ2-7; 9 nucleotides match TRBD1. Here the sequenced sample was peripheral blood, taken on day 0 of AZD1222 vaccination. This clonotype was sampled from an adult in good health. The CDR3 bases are TGTGCCACCAGTGCCGGGACAGGGAGCTCCTACGAGCAGTACTTC. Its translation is CATSAGTGSSYEQYF.